This T cell receptor beta chain originates from a study of T cell changes during pregnancy in multiple sclerosis. Assay: immunoSEQ multiplex PCR; the TCRdb copy retains only in-frame clones and omits some. The sample gives about 57,000 clones, around 93% of which show up once; under 2% is in the top ten. The receptor was isolated from a female donor with multiple sclerosis, enrolled in a pregnancy study. The sequenced sample was peripheral blood, obtained after pregnancy.

CDR3 loop: CASLAAGQETQYF. The DNA for the CDR3 is TGTGCCAGCCTAGCAGCGGGGCAAGAGACCCAGTACTTC. The chain links TRBV7-2 to TRBJ2-5; TRBD2 agrees at 7 bases. V lost 8 bases and J lost 2; bases outside the gene matches: 5. Germline V gives CDR1 SGHTA, CDR2 FQGNSA. This CDR3 spans 13 amino acids.